These T cell receptor beta chains were read from a single sample in a study of vaccination effects on CD4 cells after COVID-19. The data were produced by immunoSEQ multiplex PCR, yet TCRdb's version contains in-frame clones alone and is incomplete. The data hold roughly 71,000 clones, with approximately 82% observed a single time. For these TCRs, the target antigens are not known. The specimen comprised CD4+ T cells from PBMCs cultured with HCoV-229E spike peptides, sampled after COVID-19 vaccination. These receptors came from a human donor who received a COVID-19 vaccine. Both conserved end residues are part of each CDR3. Fields, in order: J gene, clone size, D gene, V gene, CDR3 protein. A D gene is named only where the DNA matches it firmly. Size tells how often a clone was seen (once, few, many) or the class of an expanded clone, and some rows leave it out.

>TRBJ1-3|.|.|TRBV5-4
CASSRRTDSGNTIYF
>TRBJ1-6|.|.|TRBV20-1
CSASSGWNSPLHF
>TRBJ1-5|few|TRBD1|TRBV19
CASSIQGARQPQHF
>TRBJ1-1|.|.|TRBV11-2
CASSLDQVRVLNTEAFF
>TRBJ2-1|.|.|TRBV6-5
CASSMGTGNKQFF
>TRBJ1-3|.|TRBD1|TRBV5-1
CASSPGQGGSGNTIYF
>TRBJ2-1|.|TRBD2|TRBV24-1
CATSAVSGASYNEQFF
>TRBJ1-2|few|.|TRBV2
CASSPGQANYGYTF
>TRBJ1-1|.|.|TRBV4-2
CASSHGGAEAFF
>TRBJ2-5|few|.|TRBV15
CATADGYQETQYF
>TRBJ1-1|once|.|TRBV12-3/TRBV12-4
CASSSGAEAFF
>TRBJ1-2|.|.|TRBV6-1
CASSETSDPSRGGYGYTF
>TRBJ2-5|.|.|TRBV6-2/TRBV6-3
CASSFYNRDQETQYF
>TRBJ1-2|.|.|TRBV2
CAAGAGAQYGYTF
>TRBJ1-1|.|.|TRBV3-1/TRBV3-2
CASSYQWSTEAFF
>TRBJ2-6|.|TRBD1|TRBV5-4
CASSLAGQGFTGANVLTF
>TRBJ1-3|.|.|TRBV16
CASSQYGTVGNTIYF
>TRBJ1-1|.|.|TRBV21-1
CASSKEEWVTEAFF
>TRBJ1-2|.|.|TRBV14
CASIGQNYGYTF
>TRBJ1-1|few|TRBD1|TRBV5-1
CASSPLMWTGGFVTEAFF
>TRBJ1-6|.|TRBD1|TRBV6-2/TRBV6-3
CASSYPWDRDSPLHF
>TRBJ1-1|once|TRBD1|TRBV2
CASSGRDRSLAFF
>TRBJ2-5|few|.|TRBV6-2/TRBV6-3
CASSYGSAYQETQYF
>TRBJ1-2|.|TRBD1|TRBV25-1
CASKGAGSLYGYTF
>TRBJ2-5|.|TRBD2|TRBV6-6
CASSRTSGAQETQYF
>TRBJ1-1|.|.|TRBV27
CASSRQGISEAFF
>TRBJ1-5|.|.|TRBV5-1
CASSPRGGNQPQHF
>TRBJ1-5|.|.|TRBV24-1
CATSDFSSNQPQHF
>TRBJ1-6|.|.|TRBV19
CASRSYRERVRSYNSPLHF
>TRBJ1-4|few|.|TRBV19
CASSFTTGMANEKLFF
>TRBJ2-2|.|.|TRBV6-5
CASTFDAVAGELFF
>TRBJ1-2|.|.|TRBV28
CASRPASNYGYTF
>TRBJ1-5|.|.|TRBV18
CASSPLAGTNQPQHF
>TRBJ2-1|once|.|TRBV5-1
CASSLELTYNEQFF
>TRBJ1-2|.|TRBD1|TRBV30
CAWSGDRGNYGYTF
>TRBJ2-5|.|.|TRBV2
CASSEAWQETQYF